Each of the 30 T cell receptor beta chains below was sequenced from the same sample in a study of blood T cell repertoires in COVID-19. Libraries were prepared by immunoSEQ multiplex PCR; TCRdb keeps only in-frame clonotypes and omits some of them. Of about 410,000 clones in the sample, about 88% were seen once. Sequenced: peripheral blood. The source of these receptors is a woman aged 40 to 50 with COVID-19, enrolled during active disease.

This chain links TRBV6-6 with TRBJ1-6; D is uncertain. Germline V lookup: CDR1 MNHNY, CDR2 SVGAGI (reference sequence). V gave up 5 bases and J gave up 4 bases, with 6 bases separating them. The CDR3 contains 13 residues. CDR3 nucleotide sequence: TGTGCCAGCAGTCCCAGGTATAATTCACCCCTCCACTTT. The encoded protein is CASSPRYNSPLHF.

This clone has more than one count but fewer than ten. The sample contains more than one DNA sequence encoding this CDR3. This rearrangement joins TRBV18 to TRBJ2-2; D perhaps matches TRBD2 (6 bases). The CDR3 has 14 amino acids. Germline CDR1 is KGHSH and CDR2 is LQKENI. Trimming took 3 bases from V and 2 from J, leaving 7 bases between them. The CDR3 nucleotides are TGTGCCAGCTCACCGGGGGGAAACACCGGGGAGCTGTTTTTT. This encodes CASSPGGNTGELFF.

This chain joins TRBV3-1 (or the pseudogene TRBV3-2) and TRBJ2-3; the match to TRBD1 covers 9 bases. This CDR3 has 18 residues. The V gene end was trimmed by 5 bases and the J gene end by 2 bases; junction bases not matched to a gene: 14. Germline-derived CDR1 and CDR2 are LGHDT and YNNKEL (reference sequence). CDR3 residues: CASSNAGTGKGNTDTQYF. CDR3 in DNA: TGTGCCAGCAGCAATGCCGGGACAGGGAAGGGAAACACAGATACGCAGTATTTT.

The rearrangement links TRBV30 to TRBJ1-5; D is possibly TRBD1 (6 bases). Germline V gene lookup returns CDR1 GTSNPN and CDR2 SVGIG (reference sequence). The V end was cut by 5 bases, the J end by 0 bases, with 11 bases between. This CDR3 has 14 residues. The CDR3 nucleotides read TGTGCCTGGGGAACAGGGATTAGCAATCAGCCCCAGCATTTT. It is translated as CAWGTGISNQPQHF. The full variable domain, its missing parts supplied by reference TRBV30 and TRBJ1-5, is SQTIHQWPATLVQPVGSPLSLECTVEGTSNPNLYWYRQAAGRGLQLLFYSVGIGQISSEVPQNLSASRPQDRQFILSSKKLLLSDSGFYLCAWGTGISNQPQHFGDGTRLSIL.

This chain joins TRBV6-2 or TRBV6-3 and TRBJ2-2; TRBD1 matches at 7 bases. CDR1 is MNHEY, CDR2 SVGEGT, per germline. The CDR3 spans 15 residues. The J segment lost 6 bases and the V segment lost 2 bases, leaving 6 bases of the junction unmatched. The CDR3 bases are TGTGCCAGCAGTTACGCCTACAGGGGCCCCGGGGAGCTGTTTTTT. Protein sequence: CASSYAYRGPGELFF.

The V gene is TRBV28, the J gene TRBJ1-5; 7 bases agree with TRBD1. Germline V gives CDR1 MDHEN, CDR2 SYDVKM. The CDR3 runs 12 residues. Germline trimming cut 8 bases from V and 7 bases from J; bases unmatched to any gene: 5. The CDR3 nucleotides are TGTGCCAGCCGACAGGGTCGGCAGCCCCAGCATTTT. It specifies CASRQGRQPQHF.

The CDR3 loop is CASSGLTGNTGELFF. The CDR3 nucleotides read TGTGCCAGCAGCGGATTGACAGGGAACACCGGGGAGCTGTTTTTT. The V and J genes are TRBV6-5 and TRBJ2-2; a weak D match, TRBD1 (6 bases). Germline V lookup: CDR1 MNHEY, CDR2 SVGAGI. Trimming cost V 6 bases and J 1 base, with 12 bases left between them. This CDR3 comprises 15 residues.

CDR3 in amino acids: CASSLDHGTGSEQYF. DNA for the CDR3: TGTGCCAGCAGCTTAGATCATGGAACAGGGTCCGAGCAGTACTTC. The chain is built from TRBV11-2 and TRBJ2-7; tentatively, D is TRBD1 (6 bases). The CDR3 is 15 amino acids. Germline CDR1 SGHAT, CDR2 FQNNGV. The germline V and J ends were trimmed by 0 bases and 6 bases, with 15 bases remaining between them. Supplemented by reference TRBV11-2 and TRBJ2-7, the full variable domain reads EAGVAQSPRYKIIEKRQSVAFWCNPISGHATLYWYQQILGQGPKLLIQFQNNGVVDDSQLPKDRFSAERLKGVDSTLKIQPAKLEDSAVYLCASSLDHGTGSEQYFGPGTRLTVT.

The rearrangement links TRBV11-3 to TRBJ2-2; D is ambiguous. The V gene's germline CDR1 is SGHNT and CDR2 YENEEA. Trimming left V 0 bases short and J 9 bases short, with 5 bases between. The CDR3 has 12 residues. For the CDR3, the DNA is TGTGCCAGCAGCTTAGACGACTGGGAGCTGTTTTTT. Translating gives CASSLDDWELFF.

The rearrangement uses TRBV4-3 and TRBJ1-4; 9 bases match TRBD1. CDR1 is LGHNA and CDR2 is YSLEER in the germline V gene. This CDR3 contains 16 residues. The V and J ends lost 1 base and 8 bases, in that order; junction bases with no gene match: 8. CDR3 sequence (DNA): TGCGCCAGCAGCCAAGTGGGGGGACAGGGTCGGGAAAAACTGTTTTTT. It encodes CASSQVGGQGREKLFF.

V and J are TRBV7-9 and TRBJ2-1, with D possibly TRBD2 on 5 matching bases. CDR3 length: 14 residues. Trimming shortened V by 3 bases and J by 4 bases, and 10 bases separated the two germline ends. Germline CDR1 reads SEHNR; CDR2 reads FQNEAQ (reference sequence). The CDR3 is CASSFGREYNEQFF. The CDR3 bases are TGTGCCAGCAGCTTTGGACGGGAATACAATGAGCAGTTCTTC. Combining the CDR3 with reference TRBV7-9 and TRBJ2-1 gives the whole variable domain DTGVSQNPRHKITKRGQNVTFRCDPISEHNRLYWYRQTLGQGPEFLTYFQNEAQLEKSRLLSDRFSAERPKGSFSTLEIQRTEQGDSAMYLCASSFGREYNEQFFGPGTRLTVL.

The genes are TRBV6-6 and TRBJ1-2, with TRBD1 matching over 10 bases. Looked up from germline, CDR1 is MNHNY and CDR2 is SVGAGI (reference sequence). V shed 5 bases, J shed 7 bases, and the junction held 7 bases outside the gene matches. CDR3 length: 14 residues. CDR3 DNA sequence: TGTGCCAGCAGTACGCGGGACAGGGGAGGTGGCTACACCTTC. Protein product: CASSTRDRGGGYTF.

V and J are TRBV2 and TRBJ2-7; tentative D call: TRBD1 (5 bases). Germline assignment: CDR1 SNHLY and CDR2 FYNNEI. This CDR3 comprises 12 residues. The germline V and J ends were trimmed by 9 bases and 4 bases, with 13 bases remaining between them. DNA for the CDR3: TGTGCCAGTTCGACAGAGACTTACGAGCAGTACTTC. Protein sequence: CASSTETYEQYF.

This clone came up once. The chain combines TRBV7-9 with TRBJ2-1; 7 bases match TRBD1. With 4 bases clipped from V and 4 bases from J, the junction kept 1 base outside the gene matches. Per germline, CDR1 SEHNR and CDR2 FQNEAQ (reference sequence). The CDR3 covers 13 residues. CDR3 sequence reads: CASSWGQYNEQFF. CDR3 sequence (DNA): TGTGCCAGCAGCTGGGGACAGTACAATGAGCAGTTCTTC.

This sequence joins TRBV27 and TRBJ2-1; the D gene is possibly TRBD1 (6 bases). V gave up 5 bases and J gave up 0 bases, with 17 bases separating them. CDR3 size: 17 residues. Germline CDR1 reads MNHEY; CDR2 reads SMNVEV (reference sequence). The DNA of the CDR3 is TGTGCCAGCAGTGGGTCAACAGGGATCCACTCCTACAATGAGCAGTTCTTC. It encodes CASSGSTGIHSYNEQFF.

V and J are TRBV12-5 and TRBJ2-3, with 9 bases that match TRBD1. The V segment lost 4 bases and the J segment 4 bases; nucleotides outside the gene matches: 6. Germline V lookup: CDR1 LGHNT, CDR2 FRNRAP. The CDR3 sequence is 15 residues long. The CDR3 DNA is TGTGCTAGTGGTTCGCAGGACAGGGGTGCAGATACGCAGTATTTT. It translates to CASGSQDRGADTQYF. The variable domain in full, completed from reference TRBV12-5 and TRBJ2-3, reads DARVTQTPRHKVTEMGQEVTMRCQPILGHNTVFWYRQTMMQGLELLAYFRNRAPLDDSGMPKDRFSAEMPDATLATLKIQPSEPRDSAVYFCASGSQDRGADTQYFGPGTRLTVL.

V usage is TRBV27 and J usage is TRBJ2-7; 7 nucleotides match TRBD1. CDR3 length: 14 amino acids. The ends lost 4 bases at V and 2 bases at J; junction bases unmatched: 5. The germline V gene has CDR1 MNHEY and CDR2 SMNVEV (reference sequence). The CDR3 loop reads CASSSRTGTYEQYF. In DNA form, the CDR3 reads TGTGCCAGCAGTTCCAGGACAGGTACCTACGAGCAGTACTTC.

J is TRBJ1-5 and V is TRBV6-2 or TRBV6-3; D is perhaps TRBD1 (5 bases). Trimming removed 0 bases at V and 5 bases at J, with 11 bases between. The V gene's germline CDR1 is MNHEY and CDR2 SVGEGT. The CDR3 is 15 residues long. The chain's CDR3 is CASSYSGRVYQPQHF. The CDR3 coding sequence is TGTGCCAGCAGTTACTCGGGCAGGGTCTATCAGCCCCAGCATTTT.

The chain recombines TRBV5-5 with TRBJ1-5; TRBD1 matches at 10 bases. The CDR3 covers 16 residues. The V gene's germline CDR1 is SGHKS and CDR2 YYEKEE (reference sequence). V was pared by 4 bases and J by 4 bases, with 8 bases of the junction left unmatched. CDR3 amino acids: CASSGYWTGGNQPQHF. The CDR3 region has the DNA TGTGCCAGCAGCGGGTATTGGACAGGGGGTAATCAGCCCCAGCATTTT. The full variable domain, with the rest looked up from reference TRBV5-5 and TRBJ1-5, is DAGVTQSPTHLIKTRGQQVTLRCSPISGHKSVSWYQQVLGQGPQFIFQYYEKEERGRGNFPDRFSARQFPNYSSELNVNALLLGDSALYLCASSGYWTGGNQPQHFGDGTRLSIL.

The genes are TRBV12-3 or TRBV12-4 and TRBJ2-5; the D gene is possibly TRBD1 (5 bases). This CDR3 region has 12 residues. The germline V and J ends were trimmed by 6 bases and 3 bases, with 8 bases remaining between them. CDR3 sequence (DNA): TGTGCCAGCAGCTCCAGGGAAGAGACCCAGTACTTC. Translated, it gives CASSSREETQYF.

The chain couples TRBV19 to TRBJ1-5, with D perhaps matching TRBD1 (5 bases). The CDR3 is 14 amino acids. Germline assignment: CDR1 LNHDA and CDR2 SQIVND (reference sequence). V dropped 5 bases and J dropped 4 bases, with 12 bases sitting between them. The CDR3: CASSARQWNQPQHF. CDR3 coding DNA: TGTGCCAGTAGTGCACGACAGTGGAATCAGCCCCAGCATTTT.

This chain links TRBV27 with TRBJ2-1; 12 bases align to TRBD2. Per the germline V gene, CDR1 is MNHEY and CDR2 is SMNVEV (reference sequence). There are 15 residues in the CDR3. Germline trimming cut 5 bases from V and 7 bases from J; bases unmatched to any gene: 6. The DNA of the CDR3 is TGTGCCAGCAGTCCCCGGACTAGCGGGATAAATGAGCAGTTCTTC. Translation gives CASSPRTSGINEQFF.

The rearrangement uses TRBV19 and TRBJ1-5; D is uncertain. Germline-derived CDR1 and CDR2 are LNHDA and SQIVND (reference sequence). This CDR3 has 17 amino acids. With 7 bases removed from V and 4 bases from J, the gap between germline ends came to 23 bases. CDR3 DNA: TGTGCCAGTACCTCCAGTGGGTGGGCTTACCAGAATCAGCCCCAGCATTTT. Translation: CASTSSGWAYQNQPQHF.

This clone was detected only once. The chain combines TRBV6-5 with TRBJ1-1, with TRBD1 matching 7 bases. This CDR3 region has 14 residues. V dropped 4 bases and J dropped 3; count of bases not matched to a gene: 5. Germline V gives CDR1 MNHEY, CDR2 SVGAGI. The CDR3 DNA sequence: TGTGCCAGCAGTTTACAGGGGTGGGACACTGAAGCTTTCTTT. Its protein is CASSLQGWDTEAFF.

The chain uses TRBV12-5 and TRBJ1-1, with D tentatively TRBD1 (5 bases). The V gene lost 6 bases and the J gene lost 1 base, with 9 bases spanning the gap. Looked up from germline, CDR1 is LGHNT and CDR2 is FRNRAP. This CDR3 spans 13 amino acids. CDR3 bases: TGTGCTAGTGGACCCAGGGAGAACACTGAAGCTTTCTTT. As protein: CASGPRENTEAFF. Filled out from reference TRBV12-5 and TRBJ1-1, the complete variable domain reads DARVTQTPRHKVTEMGQEVTMRCQPILGHNTVFWYRQTMMQGLELLAYFRNRAPLDDSGMPKDRFSAEMPDATLATLKIQPSEPRDSAVYFCASGPRENTEAFFGQGTRLTVV.

CDR3 region: CASGATGVNYGYTF. CDR3 sequence (DNA): TGCGCCAGCGGCGCCACAGGGGTTAACTATGGCTACACCTTC. The V gene is TRBV5-1, the J gene TRBJ1-2, with 7 nucleotides matching TRBD1. CDR1 and CDR2 from the germline V gene are SGHRS and YFSETQ. This CDR3 is built from 14 residues. V lost 7 bases, J lost 1 base, and 7 bases stayed unmatched.

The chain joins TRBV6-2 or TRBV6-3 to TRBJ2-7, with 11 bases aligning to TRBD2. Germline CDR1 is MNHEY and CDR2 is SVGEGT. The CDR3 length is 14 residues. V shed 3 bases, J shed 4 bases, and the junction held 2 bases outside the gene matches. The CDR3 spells CASSYRLAGYEQYF. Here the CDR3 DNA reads TGTGCCAGCAGTTATCGACTAGCGGGATACGAGCAGTACTTC.

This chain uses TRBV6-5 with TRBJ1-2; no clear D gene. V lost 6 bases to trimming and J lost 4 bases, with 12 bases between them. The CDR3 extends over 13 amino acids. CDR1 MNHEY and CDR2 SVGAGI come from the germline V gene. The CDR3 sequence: CASSKDGGYGYTF. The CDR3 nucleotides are TGTGCCAGCAGCAAAGACGGAGGCTATGGCTACACCTTC.

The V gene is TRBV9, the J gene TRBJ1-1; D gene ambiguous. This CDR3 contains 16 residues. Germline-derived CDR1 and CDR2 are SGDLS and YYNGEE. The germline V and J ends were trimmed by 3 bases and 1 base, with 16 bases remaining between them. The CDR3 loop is CASSAIKVGGNTEAFF. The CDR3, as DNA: TGTGCCAGCAGCGCCATCAAGGTAGGCGGGAACACTGAAGCTTTCTTT.

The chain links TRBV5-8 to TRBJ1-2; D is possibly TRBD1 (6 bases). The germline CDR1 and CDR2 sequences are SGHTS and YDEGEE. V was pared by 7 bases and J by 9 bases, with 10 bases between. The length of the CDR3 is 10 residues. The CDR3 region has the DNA TGTGCCAGCCCACAGGGAAGCTACACCTTC. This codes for CASPQGSYTF.